These 26 T cell receptor beta chains share one sample of origin, sequenced in a study of control samples from healthy donors and cancer patients (dated by TCRdb to 2020 to 2021). The library came from the immunoSEQ multiplex PCR assay. This is the immuneACCESS table as TCRdb keeps it, with only in-frame sequences that have V and J called. A part of the clones is gone; compared with another copy, unresolved V genes explain less than half, and the rest is unexplained. For this sample the table gives 170,000 or so clones, of which over 80% were detected only once. Of the sample, almost 1.5% falls within the top ten clones. Material: blood. Receptors originate from a young man in good health.

The chain carries TRBV7-2 and TRBJ2-1; TRBD2 aligns across 10 bases. The V and J ends lost 1 base and 0 bases, in that order; junction bases with no gene match: 9. The length of the CDR3 is 19 residues. Germline CDR1 reads SGHTA; CDR2 reads FQGNSA. The CDR3 nucleotides are TGTGCCAGCAGCTTAGAGGTTAGCGGGGGGTTGAGCTCCTACAATGAGCAGTTCTTC. It encodes CASSLEVSGGLSSYNEQFF.

The chain combines TRBV7-2 with TRBJ1-2; a possible D gene is TRBD1 (5 bases). Germline V CDR1 and CDR2: SGHTA, FQGNSA. The length of the CDR3 is 14 residues. Trimming stripped 5 bases from V and 5 bases from J, with 15 bases between. The CDR3 sequence: CASSPRTISYGYTF. Written as DNA, the CDR3 is TGTGCCAGCAGCCCCCGGACAATTTCTTATGGCTACACCTTC. Full variable domain (outside the CDR3, taken from reference TRBV7-2 and TRBJ1-2): GAGVSQSPSNKVTEKGKDVELRCDPISGHTALYWYRQSLGQGLEFLIYFQGNSAPDKSGLPSDRFSAERTGGSVSTLTIQRTQQEDSAVYLCASSPRTISYGYTFGSGTRLTVV.

This clone was observed a single time. This rearrangement joins TRBV30 to TRBJ2-2; TRBD2 matches at 9 bases. Trimming at V came to 3 bases and at J to 6 bases, leaving 14 bases not matched to a gene. This CDR3 region has 17 residues. Per the germline V gene, CDR1 is GTSNPN and CDR2 is SVGIG (reference sequence). The CDR3 is CAWRRTSGFIIAGELFF. For the CDR3, the DNA is TGTGCCTGGAGGAGAACTAGCGGGTTTATAATAGCCGGGGAGCTGTTTTTT.

In regard to this clone: Other DNA sequences in this sample translate to the same CDR3. The chain links TRBV4-2 to TRBJ1-2; 8 nucleotides line up with TRBD1. Per germline, CDR1 LGHNA and CDR2 YNFKEQ. V trimming: 4 bases; J trimming: 7 bases; junction bases outside the gene matches: 20. This CDR3 region has 18 residues. The CDR3 loop reads CASSREYRGGGLGGGYTF. In DNA, the CDR3 is TGTGCCAGCAGCCGCGAGTACAGGGGGGGAGGCCTCGGGGGTGGCTACACCTTC.

The J gene is TRBJ2-1, the V gene TRBV5-1; D is uncertain. Trimming shortened V by 0 bases and J by 4 bases, and 14 bases separated the two germline ends. The germline gives CDR1 SGHRS, CDR2 YFSETQ. The CDR3 length is 16 residues. CDR3 region: CASSLGLLSLYNEQFF. The CDR3 nucleotides read TGCGCCAGCAGCTTGGGACTTCTATCCCTATACAATGAGCAGTTCTTC.

This clone has just one count. The chain links TRBV24-1 to TRBJ1-1, with a weak D call TRBD1 (5 bases). Per germline, CDR1 KGHDR and CDR2 SFDVKD. The ends were cut back, 12 bases at V and 1 base at J, with 11 bases in the middle. This CDR3 comprises 12 residues. CDR3 sequence (DNA): TGTGCCGCTTCGGGGCCGAACACTGAAGCTTTCTTT. Encoded protein: CAASGPNTEAFF.

This chain connects TRBV27 to TRBJ1-5; 7 nucleotides line up with TRBD1. Looked up from germline, CDR1 is MNHEY and CDR2 is SMNVEV (reference sequence). The CDR3 totals 15 residues. J was trimmed by 6 bases and V by 1 base; bases with no gene match: 6. CDR3 loop: CASSLFGQAVQPQHF. For the CDR3, the DNA is TGTGCCAGCAGTTTATTTGGACAGGCGGTTCAGCCCCAGCATTTT.

This clone was picked up one time. The J gene is TRBJ2-1, the V gene TRBV7-3; 11 bases are shared with TRBD2. Germline assignment: CDR1 SGHTA and CDR2 FQGTGA. V lost 5 bases to trimming and J lost 10 bases; unmatched junction nucleotides: 16. The CDR3 is 17 residues long. CDR3 loop: CASSPPLLSGGAREQFF. The CDR3 nucleotides read TGTGCCAGCAGCCCCCCCCTCCTTAGCGGGGGGGCTCGCGAGCAGTTCTTC. The variable domain in full, completed from reference TRBV7-3 and TRBJ2-1, reads GAGVSQTPSNKVTEKGKYVELRCDPISGHTALYWYRQSLGQGPEFLIYFQGTGAADDSGLPNDRFFAVRPEGSVSTLKIQRTERGDSAVYLCASSPPLLSGGAREQFFGPGTRLTVL.

V gene TRBV2 combines with J gene TRBJ2-1; D not resolved. The CDR3 has 13 residues. Trimming removed 11 bases from V and 9 bases from J, with 20 bases in between. Germline CDR1 SNHLY, CDR2 FYNNEI. This CDR3 reads CASSPELIGEQFF. The DNA of the CDR3 is TGTGCCTCTTCCCCGGAACTAATAGGTGAGCAGTTCTTC.

The chain carries TRBV5-4 and TRBJ2-7; 9 bases are shared with TRBD2. V was clipped by 0 bases and J by 4 bases; unmatched bases: 5. Germline loops: CDR1 SGHNT, CDR2 YYREEE (reference sequence). The CDR3 loop spans 15 amino acids. The CDR3 reads CASSLGSSGEYEQYF. The DNA for the CDR3 is TGTGCCAGCAGCTTGGGGTCTAGCGGGGAATACGAGCAGTACTTC.

The chain links TRBV12-5 to TRBJ2-3; D is undetermined. The CDR3 runs to 15 residues. The germline V and J ends were trimmed by 3 bases and 1 base, with 11 bases remaining between them. The V gene's germline CDR1 is LGHNT and CDR2 FRNRAP. As DNA, the CDR3 is TGTGCTAGTGGTTTCCACACCTTCGGCACAGATACGCAGTATTTT. It specifies CASGFHTFGTDTQYF.

The chain is built from TRBV25-1 and TRBJ1-1, with D unresolved. The V gene's germline CDR1 is MGHDK and CDR2 SYGVNS. This CDR3 has 15 amino acids. Trimming took off 5 bases at V and 9 bases at J, with 22 bases between the two ends. The CDR3 protein is CASSKSLTAGAKAFF. For the CDR3, the DNA is TGTGCCAGCAGTAAATCCCTCACGGCAGGAGCTAAAGCTTTCTTT.

The V gene is TRBV30, the J gene TRBJ1-3, with TRBD1 matching 7 bases. This CDR3 is 14 amino acids long. Germline lookup yields CDR1 GTSNPN and CDR2 SVGIG (reference sequence). With V trimmed by 3 bases and J by 4 bases, 6 bases remained unmatched. The CDR3 DNA is TGTGCCTGGAGCCCAGGGGGGGACGGAAACACCATATATTTT. Its protein product is CAWSPGGDGNTIYF. Drawing the rest from reference TRBV30 and TRBJ1-3, the complete variable domain is SQTIHQWPATLVQPVGSPLSLECTVEGTSNPNLYWYRQAAGRGLQLLFYSVGIGQISSEVPQNLSASRPQDRQFILSSKKLLLSDSGFYLCAWSPGGDGNTIYFGEGSWLTVV.

This chain links TRBV9 with TRBJ1-6, with TRBD1 identical over 9 bases. V shed 3 bases and J 7 bases; nucleotides not matched to a gene: 5. The germline V gene encodes CDR1 SGDLS and CDR2 YYNGEE. There are 15 residues in the CDR3. Written as DNA, the CDR3 is TGTGCCAGCAGCGCGGGACAGGGAGGAAATTCACCCCTCCACTTT. The encoded protein is CASSAGQGGNSPLHF. Full variable domain (outside the CDR3, taken from reference TRBV9 and TRBJ1-6): DSGVTQTPKHLITATGQRVTLRCSPRSGDLSVYWYQQSLDQGLQFLIQYYNGEERAKGNILERFSAQQFPDLHSELNLSSLELGDSALYFCASSAGQGGNSPLHFGNGTRLTVT.

V is TRBV11-2 and J is TRBJ2-1, with TRBD2 matching over 11 bases. CDR3 length: 15 residues. The V and J ends lost 5 bases and 9 bases, in that order; junction bases with no gene match: 9. Germline values: CDR1 SGHAT, CDR2 FQNNGV. The CDR3 sequence: CASSVGTSGMREQFF. CDR3 coding DNA: TGTGCCAGCAGCGTCGGGACTAGCGGAATGCGTGAGCAGTTCTTC.

The genes are TRBV3-1 (or the pseudogene TRBV3-2) and TRBJ2-7; 8 nucleotides align to TRBD2. This CDR3 is built from 17 residues. The V gene's germline CDR1 is LGHDT and CDR2 YNNKEL (reference sequence). J was trimmed by 4 bases and V by 0 bases; bases with no gene match: 11. The CDR3 region has the DNA TGTGCCAGCAGCCAAGAGTGGGGCGGCACTAGCGGTTACGAGCAGTACTTC. Protein: CASSQEWGGTSGYEQYF.

This sequence joins TRBV10-3 and TRBJ2-7, with D possibly matching TRBD2 (6 bases). V was trimmed by 2 bases and J by 0 bases, leaving 11 bases between them. The CDR3 covers 15 residues. Germline V gene lookup returns CDR1 ENHRY and CDR2 SYGVKD. CDR3 loop: CAISEGGISSYEQYF. In DNA, the CDR3 is TGTGCCATCAGTGAGGGGGGGATAAGCTCCTACGAGCAGTACTTC.

V and J are TRBV6-4 and TRBJ2-3; D tentatively reads TRBD1 or TRBD2 (6 bases each). Trimming shortened V by 0 bases and J by 6 bases, and 10 bases separated the two germline ends. CDR1 is MRHNA, CDR2 SNTAGT, per germline. The CDR3 is 14 residues long. The CDR3 reads CASSDSGGGDTQYF. The DNA for the CDR3 is TGTGCCAGCAGTGACTCAGGAGGGGGTGATACGCAGTATTTT.

V is TRBV9 and J is TRBJ2-2; weak D call: TRBD2 (6 bases). V was trimmed by 1 base and J by 5 bases, leaving 6 bases between them. The CDR3 is made up of 13 amino acids. From germline, CDR1 is SGDLS and CDR2 YYNGEE. In nucleotides, the CDR3 is TGTGCCAGCAGCGTAAGCGGGACCGGGGAGCTGTTTTTT. Its translation is CASSVSGTGELFF.

The chain combines TRBV24-1 with TRBJ2-3; D perhaps matches TRBD1 (5 bases). CDR1 is KGHDR and CDR2 is SFDVKD in the germline V gene. With 4 bases removed from V and 4 bases from J, the gap between germline ends came to 23 bases. The length of the CDR3 is 18 residues. The CDR3 sequence: CATSDSLLQAGSADTQYF. CDR3 sequence (DNA): TGTGCCACCAGTGACTCCCTTTTACAGGCAGGGTCGGCAGATACGCAGTATTTT.

The chain has TRBV3-1 (or the pseudogene TRBV3-2) and TRBJ1-1, with D hard to call. Germline V lookup: CDR1 LGHDT, CDR2 YNNKEL (reference sequence). With 5 bases removed from V and 7 bases from J, the gap between germline ends came to 11 bases. The CDR3 runs to 12 residues. Here the CDR3 reads CASSNRALEAFF. For the CDR3, the DNA is TGTGCCAGCAGCAACCGGGCCCTTGAAGCTTTCTTT.

Regarding this clone: The same CDR3 can be traced to other DNA sequences in this sample. This chain connects TRBV10-3 to TRBJ1-1; a weak D match, TRBD1 (6 bases). V was pared by 3 bases and J by 1 base, with 6 bases between. The CDR3 runs 13 residues. Germline V gene data show CDR1 as ENHRY and CDR2 as SYGVKD. The CDR3 sequence: CAISEQGNTEAFF. In DNA form, the CDR3 reads TGTGCCATCAGTGAACAGGGGAACACTGAAGCTTTCTTT.

The V and J genes are TRBV10-3 and TRBJ1-2; D is undetermined. CDR1 and CDR2 from the germline V gene are ENHRY and SYGVKD. The CDR3 is 12 residues long. The V gene lost 7 bases and the J gene lost 8 bases, with 14 bases spanning the gap. The CDR3 bases are TGTGCCATCACTCCGGGCGGCGGAGGCTACACCTTC. Protein product: CAITPGGGGYTF.

V is TRBV6-5 and J is TRBJ1-6, with TRBD1 identical over 7 bases. Trimming cost V 10 bases and J 10 bases; bases outside gene matches: 13. Germline V gene sequence: CDR1 MNHEY, CDR2 SVGAGI. There are 14 residues in the CDR3. The DNA for the CDR3 is TGTGCCACCCGTCAGGGGGTTCGCTGGTCACCCCTCCACTTT. It specifies CATRQGVRWSPLHF.

Details on this clone: Other DNA sequences in the sample encode the same CDR3. The J gene is TRBJ1-1, the V gene TRBV5-1; D perhaps matches TRBD1 (5 bases). The ends were cut back, 5 bases at V and 1 base at J, with 9 bases in the middle. CDR3 length: 13 amino acids. The V gene's germline CDR1 is SGHRS and CDR2 YFSETQ. The CDR3 protein is CASSSGPNTEAFF. The DNA for the CDR3 is TGCGCCAGCAGTTCAGGGCCGAACACTGAAGCTTTCTTT.

The chain joins TRBV7-9 to TRBJ2-3; 9 nucleotides agree with TRBD1. V lost 4 bases to trimming and J lost 5 bases; unmatched junction nucleotides: 10. CDR3 size: 16 residues. Germline V CDR1 and CDR2: SEHNR, FQNEAQ (reference sequence). The CDR3 reads CASSSGTGILEDTQYF. In DNA form, the CDR3 reads TGTGCCAGCAGCTCCGGGACAGGGATCTTAGAAGATACGCAGTATTTT.